Included here is one TCR beta chain sequence, with context. Its antigen is as yet unknown. The sample is drawn from a study of regulatory T cells. Primers: 52 TRBV forward and 13 TRBJ reverse. The data were produced by immunoSEQ multiplex PCR, yet TCRdb's version contains in-frame clones alone and is incomplete. The sample gives some 20,000 clones, more than 85% of which show up once; around 3.4% is in the top ten. Every patient with CD3G deficiency had evidence of autoimmunity. Overall study findings and caveats: Patient repertoires had restricted TRB V-J pairs and skewed V and J usage, most in Tregs. Shannon entropy was nonsignificantly lower in patient CD8+ T cells than control CD8+ cells.

This TCR came from a child aged 2 to 10 with CD3G deficiency. Sequencing was performed on CD8+ T cells sorted from blood.

This CDR3 reads CASSVGLAEKPTDTQYF. CDR3 coding DNA: TGTGCCAGCAGTGTTGGACTAGCAGAAAAGCCCACAGATACGCAGTATTTT. The V gene is TRBV27, the J gene TRBJ2-3; 8 nucleotides match TRBD2. V gave up 5 bases and J gave up 2 bases; unmatched junction bases: 12. CDR1 and CDR2 (germline): MNHEY, SMNVEV (reference sequence). The CDR3 totals 17 residues.